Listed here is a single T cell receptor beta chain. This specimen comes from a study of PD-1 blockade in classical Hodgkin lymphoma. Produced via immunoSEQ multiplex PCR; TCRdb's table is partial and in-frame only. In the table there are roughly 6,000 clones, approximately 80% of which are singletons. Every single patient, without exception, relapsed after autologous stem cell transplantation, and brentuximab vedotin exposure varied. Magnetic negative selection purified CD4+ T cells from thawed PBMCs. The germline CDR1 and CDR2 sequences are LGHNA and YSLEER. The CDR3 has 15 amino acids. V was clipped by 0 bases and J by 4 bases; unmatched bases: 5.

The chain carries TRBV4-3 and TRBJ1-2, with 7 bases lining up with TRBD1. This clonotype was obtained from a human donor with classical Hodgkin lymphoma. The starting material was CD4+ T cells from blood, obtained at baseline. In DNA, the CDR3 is TGCGCCAGCAGCCAAGAAGGAAGACAGGGCTATGGCTACACCTTC. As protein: CASSQEGRQGYGYTF.